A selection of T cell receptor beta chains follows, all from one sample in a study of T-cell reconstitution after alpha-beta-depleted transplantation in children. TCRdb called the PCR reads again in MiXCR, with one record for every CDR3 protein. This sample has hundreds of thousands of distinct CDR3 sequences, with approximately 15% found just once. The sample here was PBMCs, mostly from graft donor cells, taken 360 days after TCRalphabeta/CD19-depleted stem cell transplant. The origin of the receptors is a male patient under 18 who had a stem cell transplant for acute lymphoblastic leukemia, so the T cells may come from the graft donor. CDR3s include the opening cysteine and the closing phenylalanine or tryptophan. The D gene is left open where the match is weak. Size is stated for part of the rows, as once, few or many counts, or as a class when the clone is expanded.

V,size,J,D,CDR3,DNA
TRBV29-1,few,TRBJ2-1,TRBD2,CSGTTSGMGNEQFF,TGCAGCGGAACGACTAGCGGGATGGGTAATGAGCAGTTCTTC
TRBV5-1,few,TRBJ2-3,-,CASGSDHTDTQYF,TGCGCCAGCGGATCCGACCACACAGATACGCAGTATTTT
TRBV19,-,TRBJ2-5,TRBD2,CASSIEAGVRETQYF,TGTGCCAGTAGTATCGAAGCGGGAGTACGGGAGACCCAGTACTTC
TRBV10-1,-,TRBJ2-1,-,CASKKAPEDNEQFF,TGCGCCAGCAAGAAGGCTCCGGAAGACAATGAGCAGTTCTTC
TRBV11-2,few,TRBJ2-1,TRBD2,CASSQRGRKSYNEQFF,TGTGCCAGCAGCCAGCGGGGTCGGAAGTCTTACAATGAGCAGTTCTTC
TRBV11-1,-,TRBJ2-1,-,CASSLISGRASYNEQFF,TGTGCCAGCAGCTTAATCTCGGGCCGGGCCTCCTACAATGAGCAGTTCTTC
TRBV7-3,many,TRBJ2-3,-,CASSRGTSADTQYF,TGTGCCAGCAGCAGGGGGACCTCGGCGGATACGCAGTATTTT
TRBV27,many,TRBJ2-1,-,CASSLLGRYEQFF,TGTGCCAGCAGTTTATTAGGGAGGTATGAGCAGTTCTTC
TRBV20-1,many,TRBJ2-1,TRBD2,CSAPSGYNEQFF,TGCAGTGCTCCTAGCGGATACAATGAGCAGTTCTTC
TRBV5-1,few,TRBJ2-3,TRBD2,CASSWGVASGRTDTQYF,TGCGCCAGCAGCTGGGGGGTCGCTAGCGGGCGCACAGATACGCAGTATTTT
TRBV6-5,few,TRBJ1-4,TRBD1,CASSNRGTNEKLFF,TGTGCCAGCAGTAACAGGGGGACTAATGAAAAACTGTTTTTT
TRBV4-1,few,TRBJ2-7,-,CASSQEGGFSYEQYF,TGCGCCAGCAGCCAAGAAGGAGGGTTCTCCTACGAGCAGTACTTC
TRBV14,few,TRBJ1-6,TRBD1,CASSQDRGTATRSPLHF,TGTGCCAGCAGCCAAGATAGGGGGACAGCTACCCGGTCACCCCTCCACTTT
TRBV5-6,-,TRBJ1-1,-,CASGLLNTEAFF,TGTGCCAGCGGATTACTGAACACTGAAGCTTTCTTT
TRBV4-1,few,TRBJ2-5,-,CASSQVPLTIQETQYF,TGCGCCAGCAGCCAAGTCCCCCTGACGATCCAAGAGACCCAGTACTTC
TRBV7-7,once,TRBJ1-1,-,CASQAGLNTEAFF,TGTGCCAGTCAAGCCGGGTTGAACACTGAAGCTTTCTTT
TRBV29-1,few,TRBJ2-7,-,CSVVGVLYEQYF,TGCAGCGTTGTTGGGGTTCTCTACGAGCAGTACTTC
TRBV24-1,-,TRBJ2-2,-,CATSDFLGELFF,TGTGCCACCAGTGATTTTCTCGGGGAGCTGTTTTTT
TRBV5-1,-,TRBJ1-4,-,CASSRGAGEKLFF,TGCGCCAGCTCACGTGGGGCAGGGGAAAAACTGTTTTTT
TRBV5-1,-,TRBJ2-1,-,CASSLELPTSPDEQFF,TGCGCCAGCAGCTTGGAGCTCCCGACTAGTCCCGATGAGCAGTTCTTC
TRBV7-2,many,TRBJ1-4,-,CASSSDRGGEKLFF,TGTGCCAGCAGCTCCGACCGGGGTGGGGAAAAACTGTTTTTT
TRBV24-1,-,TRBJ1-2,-,CATSGPGTNYGYTF,TGTGCCACCAGTGGTCCCGGGACTAACTATGGCTACACCTTC
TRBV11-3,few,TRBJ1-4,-,CASSLGTGNRDEKLFF,TGTGCCAGCAGCTTAGGTACCGGGAACAGGGATGAAAAACTGTTTTTT
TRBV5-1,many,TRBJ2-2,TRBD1,CASSSHRGSSNTGELFF,TGCGCCAGCAGCTCCCACAGGGGCAGCTCGAACACCGGGGAGCTGTTTTTT
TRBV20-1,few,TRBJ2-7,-,CSVWGASEQYF,TGCAGTGTGTGGGGTGCGAGCGAGCAGTACTTC
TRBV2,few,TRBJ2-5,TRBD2,CASRREGPEKTQYF,TGTGCCAGCCGGCGGGAGGGCCCGGAAAAGACCCAGTACTTC
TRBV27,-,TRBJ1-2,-,CASSSLDGFYGYTF,TGTGCCAGCAGTTCCCTCGACGGCTTCTATGGCTACACCTTC
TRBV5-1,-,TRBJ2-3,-,CASSRQGSPDTQYF,TGCGCCAGCAGTCGGCAGGGGTCCCCAGATACGCAGTATTTT
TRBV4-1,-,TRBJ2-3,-,CASSHPITDTQYF,TGCGCCAGCAGCCATCCTATCACAGATACGCAGTATTTT
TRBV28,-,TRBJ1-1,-,CASNRVLGRNTEAFF,TGTGCCAGCAACAGAGTACTGGGGCGAAACACTGAAGCTTTCTTT
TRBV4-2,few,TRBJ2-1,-,CASSQETGISYNEQFF,TGTGCCAGCAGCCAAGAAACCGGGATCTCCTACAATGAGCAGTTCTTC
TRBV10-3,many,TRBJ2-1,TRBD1,CAISEPGGYNEQFF,TGTGCCATCAGTGAGCCAGGGGGCTACAATGAGCAGTTCTTC
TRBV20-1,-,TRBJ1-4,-,CSAALSGGVGGKLFF,TGCAGTGCTGCCCTTTCTGGGGGCGTAGGAGGAAAACTGTTTTTT
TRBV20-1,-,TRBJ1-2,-,CSARVGKLSIGGYTF,TGCAGTGCTAGAGTAGGCAAGCTCAGCATTGGTGGCTACACCTTC
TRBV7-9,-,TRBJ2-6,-,CASSLRGFGGANVLTF,TGTGCCAGCAGCCTTAGGGGTTTCGGTGGGGCCAACGTCCTGACTTTC
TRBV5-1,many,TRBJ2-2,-,CASSLNNGELFF,TGCGCCAGCAGCCTAAACAACGGGGAGCTGTTTTTT
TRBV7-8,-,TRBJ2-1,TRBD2,CASSLSSSGSFPFF,TGTGCCAGCAGCCTATCATCTAGCGGGAGTTTTCCGTTCTTC
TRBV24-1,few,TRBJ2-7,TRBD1,CATSDPSGTGDSTEQYF,TGTGCCACCAGTGATCCATCCGGGACAGGGGACTCCACCGAGCAGTACTTC
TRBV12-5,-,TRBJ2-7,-,CASGFQFRAYYEQYF,TGTGCTAGTGGTTTCCAATTCCGGGCCTACTACGAGCAGTACTTC
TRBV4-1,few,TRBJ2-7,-,CASSQALAGQGKPYEQYF,TGCGCCAGCAGCCAAGCCCTAGCGGGACAGGGAAAACCCTACGAGCAGTACTTC
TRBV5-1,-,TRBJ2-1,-,CASSPLKLSSYNEQFF,TGCGCCAGCAGCCCCCTCAAACTAAGCTCCTACAATGAGCAGTTCTTC
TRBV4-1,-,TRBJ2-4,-,CASSQADGGSGNIQYF,TGCGCCAGCAGCCAAGCGGACGGGGGATCGGGAAACATTCAGTACTTC
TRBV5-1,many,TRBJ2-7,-,CASSLGVASYEQYF,TGCGCCAGCAGCTTGGGAGTAGCATCCTACGAGCAGTACTTC
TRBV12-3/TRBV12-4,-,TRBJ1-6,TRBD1,CASSLDRGSYNSPLHF,TGTGCCAGCAGCCTAGACAGGGGTTCCTATAATTCACCCCTCCACTTT
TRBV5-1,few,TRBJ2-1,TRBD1,CASSTAGTGDNEQFF,TGCGCCAGCAGCACCGCCGGGACAGGGGACAATGAGCAGTTCTTC
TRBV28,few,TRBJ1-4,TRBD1,CASRSGTGNEKLFF,TGTGCCAGCAGATCCGGGACAGGGAATGAAAAACTGTTTTTT
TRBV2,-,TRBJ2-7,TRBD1,CASRNHGTGGSYEQYF,TGTGCCAGCAGAAATCACGGGACAGGGGGGTCCTACGAGCAGTACTTC
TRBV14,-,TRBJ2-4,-,CASSPSTWRDIQYF,TGTGCCAGCAGCCCGTCCACCTGGCGGGACATTCAGTACTTC
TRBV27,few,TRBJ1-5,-,CASSPGAGARQPQHF,TGTGCCAGCAGTCCAGGGGCGGGGGCAAGGCAGCCCCAGCATTTT
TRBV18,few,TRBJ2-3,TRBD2,CASSPVREGQDTQYF,TGTGCCAGCTCACCAGTGAGGGAGGGTCAAGATACGCAGTATTTT
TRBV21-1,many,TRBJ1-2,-,CASSRPRNGRKQNDYTF,TGTGCCAGCAGCAGACCGAGAAATGGACGAAAACAGAATGACTACACCTTC
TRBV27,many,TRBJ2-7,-,CASSFAGDYEQYF,TGTGCCAGCAGTTTTGCTGGGGATTACGAGCAGTACTTC
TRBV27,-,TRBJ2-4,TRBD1,CASSAGTGRNIQYF,TGTGCCAGCAGTGCAGGGACAGGGAGGAACATTCAGTACTTC
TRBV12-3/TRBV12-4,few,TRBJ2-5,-,CASSPPTGQETQYF,TGTGCCAGCAGCCCCCCGACTGGTCAAGAGACCCAGTACTTC
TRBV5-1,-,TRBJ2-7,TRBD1,CASSLGQGNAYEQYF,TGCGCCAGCAGCTTGGGACAGGGGAACGCCTACGAGCAGTACTTC